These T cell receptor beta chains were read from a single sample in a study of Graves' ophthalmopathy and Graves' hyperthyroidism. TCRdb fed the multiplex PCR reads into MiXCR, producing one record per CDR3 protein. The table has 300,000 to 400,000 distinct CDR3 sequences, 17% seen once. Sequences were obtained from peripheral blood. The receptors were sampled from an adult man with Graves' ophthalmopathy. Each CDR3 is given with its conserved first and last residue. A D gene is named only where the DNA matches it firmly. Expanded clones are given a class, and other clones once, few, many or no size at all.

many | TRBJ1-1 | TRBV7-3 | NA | CASSLLVNTEAFF | TGTGCCAGCAGTTTATTGGTGAACACTGAAGCTTTCTTT
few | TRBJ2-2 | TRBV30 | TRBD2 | CAWSIGLAGVLTGELFF | TGTGCCTGGAGTATCGGACTAGCGGGAGTTTTAACCGGGGAGCTGTTTTTT
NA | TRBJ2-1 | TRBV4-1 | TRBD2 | CASSQVRLAGDLSPYNEQFF | TGCGCCAGCAGCCAAGTAAGGCTAGCGGGGGACTTGAGCCCCTACAATGAGCAGTTCTTC
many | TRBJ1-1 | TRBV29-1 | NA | CSAGGSNTEAFF | TGCAGCGCGGGGGGTTCGAACACTGAAGCTTTCTTT
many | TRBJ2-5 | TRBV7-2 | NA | CASSLGSYQTQYF | TGTGCCAGCAGCTTAGGATCCTATCAGACCCAGTACTTC
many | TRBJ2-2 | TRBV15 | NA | CTTSKRRNANTGELFF | TGTACCACCAGCAAACGACGTAACGCGAACACCGGGGAGCTGTTTTTT
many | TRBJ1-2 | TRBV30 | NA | CAWKLQSNYGYTF | TGTGCCTGGAAGCTACAATCTAACTATGGCTACACCTTC
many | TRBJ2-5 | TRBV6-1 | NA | CASSEWTGKETQYF | TGTGCCAGCAGTGAGTGGACGGGAAAAGAGACCCAGTACTTC
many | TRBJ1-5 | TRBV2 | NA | CASSERGLGNQPQHF | TGTGCCAGCAGTGAACGGGGGCTGGGCAATCAGCCCCAGCATTTT
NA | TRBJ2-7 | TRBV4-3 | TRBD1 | CVSSQEGQGRYEQYF | TGCGTCAGCAGCCAAGAGGGACAGGGGCGCTACGAGCAGTACTTC
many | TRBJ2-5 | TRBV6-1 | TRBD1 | CASSVSRTGGLETQYF | TGTGCCAGCAGTGTTTCTAGGACAGGGGGTTTAGAGACCCAGTACTTC